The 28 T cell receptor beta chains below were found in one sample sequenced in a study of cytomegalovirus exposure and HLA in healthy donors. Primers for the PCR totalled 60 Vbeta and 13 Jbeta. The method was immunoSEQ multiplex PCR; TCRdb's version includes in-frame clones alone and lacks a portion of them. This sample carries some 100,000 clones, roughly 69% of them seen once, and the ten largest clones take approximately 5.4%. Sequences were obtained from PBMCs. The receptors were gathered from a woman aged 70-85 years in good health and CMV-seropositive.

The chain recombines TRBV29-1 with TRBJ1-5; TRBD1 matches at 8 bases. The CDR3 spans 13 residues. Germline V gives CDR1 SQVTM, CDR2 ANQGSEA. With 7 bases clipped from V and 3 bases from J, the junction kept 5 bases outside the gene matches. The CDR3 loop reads CSARTGPNQPQHF. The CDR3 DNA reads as TGCAGCGCTCGGACAGGGCCCAATCAGCCCCAGCATTTT.

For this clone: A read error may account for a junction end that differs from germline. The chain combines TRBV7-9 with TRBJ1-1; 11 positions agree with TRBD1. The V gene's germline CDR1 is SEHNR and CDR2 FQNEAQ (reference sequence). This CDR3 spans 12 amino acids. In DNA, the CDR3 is TGTTCCAGCAGCCGGACAGGGGGCGAAGCTTTCTTT. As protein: CSSSRTGGEAFF.

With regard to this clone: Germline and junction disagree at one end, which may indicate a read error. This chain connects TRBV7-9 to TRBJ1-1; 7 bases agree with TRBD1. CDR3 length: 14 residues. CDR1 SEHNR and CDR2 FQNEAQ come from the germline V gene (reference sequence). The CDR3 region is CSSSRGQDNTEAFF. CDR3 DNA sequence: TGTTCCAGCAGCAGAGGACAGGACAACACTGAAGCTTTCTTT. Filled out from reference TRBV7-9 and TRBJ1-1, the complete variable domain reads DTGVSQNPRHKITKRGQNVTFRCDPISEHNRLYWYRQTLGQGPEFLTYFQNEAQLEKSRLLSDRFSAERPKGSFSTLEIQRTEQGDSAMYLCSSSRGQDNTEAFFGQGTRLTVV.

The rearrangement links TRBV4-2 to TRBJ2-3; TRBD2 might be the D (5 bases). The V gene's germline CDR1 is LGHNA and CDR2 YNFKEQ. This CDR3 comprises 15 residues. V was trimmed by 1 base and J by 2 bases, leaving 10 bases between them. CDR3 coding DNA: TGTGCCAGCAGCCAAGGCCGGACTTTCACAGATACGCAGTATTTT. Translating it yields CASSQGRTFTDTQYF.

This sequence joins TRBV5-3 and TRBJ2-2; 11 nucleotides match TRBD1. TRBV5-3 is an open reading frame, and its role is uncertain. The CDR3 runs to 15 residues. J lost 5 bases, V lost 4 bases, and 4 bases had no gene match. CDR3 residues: CARSPDRGLTGELFF. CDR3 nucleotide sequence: TGTGCCAGAAGCCCGGACAGGGGGCTGACCGGGGAGCTGTTTTTT.

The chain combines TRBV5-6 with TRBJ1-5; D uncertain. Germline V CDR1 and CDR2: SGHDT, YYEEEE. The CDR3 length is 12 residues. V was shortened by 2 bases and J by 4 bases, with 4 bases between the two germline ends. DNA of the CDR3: TGTGCCAGCAGCTTAGCAAATCAGCCCCAGCATTTT. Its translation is CASSLANQPQHF.

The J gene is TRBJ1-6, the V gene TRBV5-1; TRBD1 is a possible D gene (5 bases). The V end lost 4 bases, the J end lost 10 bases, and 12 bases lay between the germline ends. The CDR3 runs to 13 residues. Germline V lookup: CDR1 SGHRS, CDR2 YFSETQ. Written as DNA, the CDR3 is TGCGCCAGCAGCACCGGGGGGGGATCACCCCTCCACTTT. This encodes CASSTGGGSPLHF.

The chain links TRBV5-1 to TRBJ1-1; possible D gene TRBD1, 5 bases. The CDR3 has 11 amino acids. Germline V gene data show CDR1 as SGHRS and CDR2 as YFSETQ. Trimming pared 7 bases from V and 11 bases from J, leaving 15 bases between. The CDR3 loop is CASASSGVAFF. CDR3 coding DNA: TGCGCCAGCGCCTCATCGGGGGTCGCTTTCTTT.

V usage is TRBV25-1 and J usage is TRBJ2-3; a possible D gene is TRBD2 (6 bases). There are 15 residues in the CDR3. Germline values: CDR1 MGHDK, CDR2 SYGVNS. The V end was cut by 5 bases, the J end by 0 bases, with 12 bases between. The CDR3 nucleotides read TGTGCCAGCAGTACCTCAGGGACTAGCACAGATACGCAGTATTTT. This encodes CASSTSGTSTDTQYF.

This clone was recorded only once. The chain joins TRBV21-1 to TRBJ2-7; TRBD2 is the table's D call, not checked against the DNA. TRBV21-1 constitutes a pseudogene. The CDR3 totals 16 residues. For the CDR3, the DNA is TGTGCCAGCAGCAAAGTATCGAGCGGGGGGGTCTACGAGCAGTACTTC. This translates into CASSKVSSGGVYEQYF.

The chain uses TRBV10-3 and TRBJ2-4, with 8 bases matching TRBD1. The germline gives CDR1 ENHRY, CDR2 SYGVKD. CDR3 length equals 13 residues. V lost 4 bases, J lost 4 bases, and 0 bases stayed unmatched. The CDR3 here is CAISGTGKNIQYF. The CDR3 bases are TGTGCCATCAGTGGGACAGGGAAAAACATTCAGTACTTC.

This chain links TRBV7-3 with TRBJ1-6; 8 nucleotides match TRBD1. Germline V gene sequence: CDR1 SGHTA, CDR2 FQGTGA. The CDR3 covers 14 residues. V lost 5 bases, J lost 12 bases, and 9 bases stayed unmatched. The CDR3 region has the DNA TGTGCCAGCAGCAACGGACAGGGTCTAGGACCCCTCCACTTT. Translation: CASSNGQGLGPLHF.

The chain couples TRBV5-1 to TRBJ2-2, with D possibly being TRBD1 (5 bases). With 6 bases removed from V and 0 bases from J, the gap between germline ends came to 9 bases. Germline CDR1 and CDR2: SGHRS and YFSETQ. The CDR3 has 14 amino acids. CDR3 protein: CASNWTPNTGELFF. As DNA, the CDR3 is TGCGCCAGCAATTGGACACCGAACACCGGGGAGCTGTTTTTT.

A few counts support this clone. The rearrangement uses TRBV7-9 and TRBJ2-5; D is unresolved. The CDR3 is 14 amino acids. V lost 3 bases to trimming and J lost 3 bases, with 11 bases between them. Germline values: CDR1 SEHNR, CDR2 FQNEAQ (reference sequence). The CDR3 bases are TGTGCCAGCAGCTTGGCTCCCCCCAAAGAGACCCAGTACTTC. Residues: CASSLAPPKETQYF.

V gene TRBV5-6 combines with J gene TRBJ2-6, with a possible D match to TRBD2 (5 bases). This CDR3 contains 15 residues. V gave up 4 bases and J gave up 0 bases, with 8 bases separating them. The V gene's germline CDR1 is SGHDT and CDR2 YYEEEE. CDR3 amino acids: CASSHGLSGANVLTF. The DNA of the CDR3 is TGTGCCAGCAGCCACGGACTCTCTGGGGCCAACGTCCTGACTTTC.

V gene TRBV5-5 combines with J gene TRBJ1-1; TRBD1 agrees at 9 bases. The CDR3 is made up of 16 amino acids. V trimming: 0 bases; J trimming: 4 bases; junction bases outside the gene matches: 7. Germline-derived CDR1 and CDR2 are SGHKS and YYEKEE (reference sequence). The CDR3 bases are TGTGCCAGCAGCTTGGCGACGGGACAGGGAGGCACTGAAGCTTTCTTT. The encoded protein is CASSLATGQGGTEAFF. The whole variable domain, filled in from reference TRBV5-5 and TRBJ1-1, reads DAGVTQSPTHLIKTRGQQVTLRCSPISGHKSVSWYQQVLGQGPQFIFQYYEKEERGRGNFPDRFSARQFPNYSSELNVNALLLGDSALYLCASSLATGQGGTEAFFGQGTRLTVV.

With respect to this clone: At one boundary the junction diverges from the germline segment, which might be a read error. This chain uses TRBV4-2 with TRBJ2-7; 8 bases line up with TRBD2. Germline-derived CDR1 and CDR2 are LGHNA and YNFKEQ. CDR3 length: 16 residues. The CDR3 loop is CAGSQEGLAGSYEQYF. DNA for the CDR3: TGTGCCGGCAGCCAAGAAGGCCTAGCGGGTTCCTACGAGCAGTACTTC.

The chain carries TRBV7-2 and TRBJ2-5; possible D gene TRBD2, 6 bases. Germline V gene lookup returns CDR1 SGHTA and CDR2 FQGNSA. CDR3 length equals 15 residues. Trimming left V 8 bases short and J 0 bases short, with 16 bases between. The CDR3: CASGSGGRYQETQYF. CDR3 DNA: TGTGCCAGCGGGTCTGGGGGGAGGTACCAAGAGACCCAGTACTTC.

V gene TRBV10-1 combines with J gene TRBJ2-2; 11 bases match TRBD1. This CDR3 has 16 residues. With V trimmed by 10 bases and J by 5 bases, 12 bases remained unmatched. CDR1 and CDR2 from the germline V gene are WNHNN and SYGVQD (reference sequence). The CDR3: CAKGTGGPDWTGELFF. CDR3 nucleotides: TGCGCCAAGGGGACAGGGGGACCCGATTGGACCGGGGAGCTGTTTTTT.

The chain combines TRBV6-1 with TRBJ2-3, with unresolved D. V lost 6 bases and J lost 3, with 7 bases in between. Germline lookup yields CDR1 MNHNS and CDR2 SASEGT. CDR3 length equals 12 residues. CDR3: CASSDTTDTQYF. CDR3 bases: TGTGCCAGCAGCGATACTACAGATACGCAGTATTTT.

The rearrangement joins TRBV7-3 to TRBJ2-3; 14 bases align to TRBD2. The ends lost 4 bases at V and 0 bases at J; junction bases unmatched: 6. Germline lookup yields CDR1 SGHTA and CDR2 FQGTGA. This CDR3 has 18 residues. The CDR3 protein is CASSSTSGGAGSTDTQYF. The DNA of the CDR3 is TGTGCCAGCAGCTCGACTAGCGGGGGGGCCGGAAGCACAGATACGCAGTATTTT.

The CDR3 nucleotides read TGTGCCAGCAGTACTCAGGGATACGAGCAGTACTTC. The encoded protein is CASSTQGYEQYF. The V gene is TRBV6-6, the J gene TRBJ2-7, with D possibly being TRBD1 (5 bases). Deletions cut 5 bases from V and 4 bases from J, with 9 bases between. Looked up from germline, CDR1 is MNHNY and CDR2 is SVGAGI (reference sequence). The CDR3 totals 12 residues.

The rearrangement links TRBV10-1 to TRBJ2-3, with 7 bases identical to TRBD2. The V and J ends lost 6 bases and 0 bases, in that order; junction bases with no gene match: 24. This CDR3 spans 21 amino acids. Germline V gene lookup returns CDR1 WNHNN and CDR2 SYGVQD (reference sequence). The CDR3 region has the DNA TGCGCCAGCAGGGTCGACATGTATCATACCGGGACTACCCCTAGCACAGATACGCAGTATTTT. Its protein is CASRVDMYHTGTTPSTDTQYF.

CDR3 sequence: CSVASGTGGNQPQHF. Here the CDR3 DNA reads TGCAGCGTTGCCTCTGGGACAGGGGGCAATCAGCCCCAGCATTTT. J is TRBJ1-5 and V is TRBV29-1; TRBD1 aligns across 10 bases. The CDR3 loop spans 15 amino acids. Germline trimming cut 4 bases from V and 2 bases from J; bases unmatched to any gene: 5. Germline CDR1 SQVTM, CDR2 ANQGSEA.

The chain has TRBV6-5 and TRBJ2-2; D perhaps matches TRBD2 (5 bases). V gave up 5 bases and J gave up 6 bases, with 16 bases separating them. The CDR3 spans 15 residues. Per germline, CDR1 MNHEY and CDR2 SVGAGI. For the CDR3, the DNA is TGTGCCAGCAGTCGGAAAATAGAGGGAGCCGGGGAGCTGTTTTTT. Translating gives CASSRKIEGAGELFF.

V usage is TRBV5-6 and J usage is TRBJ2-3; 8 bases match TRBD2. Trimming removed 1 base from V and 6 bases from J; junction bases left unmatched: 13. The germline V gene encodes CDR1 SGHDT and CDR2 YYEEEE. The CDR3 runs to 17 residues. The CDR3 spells CASSLWGGLGGYDTQYF. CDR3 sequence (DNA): TGTGCCAGCAGCTTGTGGGGGGGACTAGGTGGATACGATACGCAGTATTTT.

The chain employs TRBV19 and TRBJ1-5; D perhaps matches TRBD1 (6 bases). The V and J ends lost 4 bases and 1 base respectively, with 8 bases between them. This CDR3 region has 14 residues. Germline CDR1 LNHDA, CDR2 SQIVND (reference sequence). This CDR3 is CASSTGQSNQPQHF. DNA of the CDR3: TGTGCCAGTAGTACGGGACAAAGCAATCAGCCCCAGCATTTT. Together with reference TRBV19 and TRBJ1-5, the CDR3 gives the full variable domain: DGGITQSPKYLFRKEGQNVTLSCEQNLNHDAMYWYRQDPGQGLRLIYYSQIVNDFQKGDIAEGYSVSREKKESFPLTVTSAQKNPTAFYLCASSTGQSNQPQHFGDGTRLSIL.

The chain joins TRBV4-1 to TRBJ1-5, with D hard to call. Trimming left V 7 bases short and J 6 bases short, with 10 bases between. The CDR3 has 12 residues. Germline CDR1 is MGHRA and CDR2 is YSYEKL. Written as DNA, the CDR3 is TGCGCCAGCATCCGTAGCGGTCAGCCCCAGCATTTT. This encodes CASIRSGQPQHF.